The clone carrying this T cell receptor delta chain has just a few counts. A far bigger clonotype differs at one base, so this is likely a read error. Other DNA sequences in the sample encode the same CDR3. These data originate in a study of γδ T cells in repeated Plasmodium falciparum infection. Vgamma9/Vdelta2+ and Vdelta2-negative gammadelta T cells were flow-sorted from PBMC for bulk sequencing. The CDR3 covers 16 residues. Looked up from germline, CDR1 is GEAIGNYY and CDR2 is EKD. TCRdb fed the multiplex PCR reads to CATT. This sample has 70,000 to 95,000 delta-chain clones, with under 1.5% found just once.

V gene assignment gives TRDV2, but the J gene was left uncalled; the listed D gene, TRDD3, was not tested against the DNA. The sequence came from a pool of human donors (malaria-infected and uninfected, not separated). Material: gamma-delta T cells from blood. This CDR3 reads CACDTYLGLDTGKLIF. CDR3 nucleotides: TGTGCCTGTGACACTTACTTAGGACTGGATACGGGGAAACTTATCTTT.